This passage covers 32 T cell receptor beta chains from one sample sequenced in a study of CD8 T cells in ankylosing spondylitis (dated by TCRdb to the late 2010s). The method behind the library was 5' RACE. Sequencer: Illumina HiSeq 2500. TCRdb passed the public sequencing reads through fastp at Q25 and MiXCR, retaining productive beta sequences. Rows with one shared CDR3 protein collapse into an entry with the most common genes and DNA. The sample table records under 300,000 distinct CDR3 sequences; under 12% of these occur just once. Roughly 2.5% of the sample lies in the top ten. Input material: blood, either unsorted or a sorted T cell fraction (not recorded which). These TCRs come from a male donor with ankylosing spondylitis or in good health (not recorded which).

This clonotype was seen many times. The chain has TRBV5-1 and TRBJ2-3, with D possibly matching TRBD2 (5 bases). The CDR3 contains 14 residues. Germline CDR1 SGHRS, CDR2 YFSETQ. Deletions cut 4 bases from V and 2 bases from J, with 11 bases between. The CDR3 reads CASSKDGDTDTQYF. CDR3 coding DNA: TGCGCCAGCAGCAAGGACGGGGACACAGATACGCAGTATTTT. Combining the CDR3 with reference TRBV5-1 and TRBJ2-3 gives the whole variable domain KAGVTQTPRYLIKTRGQQVTLSCSPISGHRSVSWYQQTPGQGLQFLFEYFSETQRNKGNFPGRFSGRQFSNSRSEMNVSTLELGDSALYLCASSKDGDTDTQYFGPGTRLTVL.

A word on this clonotype: The CDR3 does not close with the conserved phenylalanine or tryptophan, likely indicating a read error. J is TRBJ1-2 and V is TRBV7-2; D possibly corresponds to TRBD1 (5 bases). The CDR3 consists of 13 residues. Trimming cost V 1 base and J 5 bases, with 8 bases left between them. Germline V CDR1 and CDR2: SGHTA, FQGNSA. The CDR3 DNA is TGTGCCAGCAGCTTAGGACAGTTATATGGCTACACCGTC. Translated, it gives CASSLGQLYGYTV.

This clonotype appeared many times. CDR3 sequence: CASSMGQTRGSPLHF. DNA of the CDR3: TGTGCCAGCAGCATGGGACAGACCAGGGGTTCACCCCTCCACTTT. This chain connects TRBV12-3 or TRBV12-4 to TRBJ1-6, with 7 bases identical to TRBD1. The CDR3 extends over 15 amino acids. After removal of 6 bases from V and 9 bases from J, the junction contained 11 bases not matched to a gene.

V usage is TRBV30 and J usage is TRBJ2-3; D possibly matches TRBD1 or TRBD2 (5 bases each). Germline lookup yields CDR1 GTSNPN and CDR2 SVGIG (reference sequence). V dropped 2 bases and J dropped 3 bases, with 12 bases sitting between them. CDR3 length: 14 residues. The CDR3 loop reads CAWSLERGTDTQYF. The CDR3 DNA reads TGTGCCTGGAGTCTAGAGAGGGGTACAGATACGCAGTATTTT. Filled out from reference TRBV30 and TRBJ2-3, the complete variable domain reads SQTIHQWPATLVQPVGSPLSLECTVEGTSNPNLYWYRQAAGRGLQLLFYSVGIGQISSEVPQNLSASRPQDRQFILSSKKLLLSDSGFYLCAWSLERGTDTQYFGPGTRLTVL.

This chain joins TRBV10-3 and TRBJ2-3; D is undetermined. This CDR3 is built from 14 residues. CDR1 is ENHRY, CDR2 SYGVKD, per germline. V dropped 1 base and J dropped 3 bases, with 8 bases sitting between them. The CDR3 DNA sequence: TGTGCCATCAGTGAGTTCGGCTTAACAGATACGCAGTATTTT. It codes for CAISEFGLTDTQYF.

The J gene is TRBJ2-5, the V gene TRBV18; TRBD1 is a possible D gene (5 bases). V lost 6 bases, J lost 2 bases, and 16 bases lay in between. Germline V lookup: CDR1 KGHSH, CDR2 LQKENI. The CDR3 runs 15 residues. CDR3 residues: CASSPQQGQQETQYF. The CDR3 bases are TGTGCCAGCTCCCCCCAGCAGGGCCAACAAGAGACCCAGTACTTC.

With regard to this clonotype: This clone may be a read error of a much larger clone one base away. The genes are TRBV5-1 and TRBJ2-3; D gene uncertain. V gave up 2 bases and J gave up 6 bases, with 10 bases separating them. This CDR3 spans 13 amino acids. Germline-derived CDR1 and CDR2 are SGHRS and YFSETQ. Written as DNA, the CDR3 is TGCGCCAGCAGCTTCGACTTATTGGATACGCAGTATTTT. Translation gives CASSFDLLDTQYF.

In this sample, this clonotype turned up many times. This chain connects TRBV20-1 to TRBJ2-5; 11 bases line up with TRBD2. The CDR3 sequence is 11 residues long. CDR1 and CDR2 (germline): DFQATT, SNEGSKA (reference sequence). The J segment lost 7 bases and the V segment lost 7 bases, leaving 2 bases of the junction unmatched. The CDR3, as DNA: TGCAGTGTCGGGACTAGCGGGACCCAGTACTTC. Residues: CSVGTSGTQYF.

The genes are TRBV7-9 and TRBJ2-7; 12 nucleotides line up with TRBD2. The length of the CDR3 is 15 residues. Germline CDR1 and CDR2: SEHNR and FQNEAQ (reference sequence). The J segment lost 2 bases and the V segment lost 5 bases, leaving 4 bases of the junction unmatched. The CDR3 region is CASSTTSGSTYEQYF. Written as DNA, the CDR3 is TGTGCCAGCAGCACGACTAGCGGGAGTACCTACGAGCAGTACTTC. The variable domain in full, with the rest retrieved from reference TRBV7-9 and TRBJ2-7, is DTGVSQNPRHKITKRGQNVTFRCDPISEHNRLYWYRQTLGQGPEFLTYFQNEAQLEKSRLLSDRFSAERPKGSFSTLEIQRTEQGDSAMYLCASSTTSGSTYEQYFGPGTRLTVT.

This clonotype was detected ten times or more. In DNA, the CDR3 is TGTGCCAGCAGCTTGGATGGCAGGGGGTTCACAGATACGCAGTATTTT. Amino acid sequence: CASSLDGRGFTDTQYF. The rearrangement uses TRBV5-5 and TRBJ2-3; TRBD1 agrees at 7 bases. The CDR3 runs 16 residues. Per the germline V gene, CDR1 is SGHKS and CDR2 is YYEKEE (reference sequence). Trimming took 0 bases from V and 2 from J; bases not matched to a gene: 6.

Ten or more counts support this clonotype. This chain joins TRBV6-1 and TRBJ1-2; D is undetermined. Germline V gene lookup returns CDR1 MNHNS and CDR2 SASEGT. V lost 6 bases and J 4 bases, leaving 15 bases between the germline ends. CDR3 length: 14 amino acids. The CDR3 region is CASRGGEASYGYTF. The CDR3, as DNA: TGTGCCAGCAGGGGCGGAGAAGCCTCCTATGGCTACACCTTC.

The chain links TRBV4-1 to TRBJ2-7; D unresolved. The CDR3 loop spans 14 amino acids. V was clipped by 0 bases and J by 4 bases, with 10 bases between them. The germline gives CDR1 MGHRA, CDR2 YSYEKL. The CDR3 reads CASSQEVGSYEQYF. In DNA, the CDR3 is TGCGCCAGCAGCCAAGAGGTCGGTTCTTACGAGCAGTACTTC.

CDR3 nucleotide sequence: TGTGCCTGGAGTGGAGCGGTCAATCAGCCCCAGCATTTT. Translating it yields CAWSGAVNQPQHF. The genes are TRBV30 and TRBJ1-5; D not resolved. The V and J ends lost 1 base and 3 bases respectively, with 7 bases between them. The V gene's germline CDR1 is GTSNPN and CDR2 SVGIG (reference sequence). The CDR3 loop spans 13 amino acids.

The chain has TRBV11-1 and TRBJ2-2; D is undetermined. Trimming removed 5 bases from V and 7 bases from J, with 26 bases in between. In germline, CDR1 is SGHAT, CDR2 FQDESV (reference sequence). The CDR3 is 18 amino acids. The CDR3 sequence is CASSRLSTTPRVRGELFF. The CDR3 coding sequence is TGTGCCAGCAGCCGCCTAAGCACTACCCCTCGGGTGCGCGGGGAGCTGTTTTTT.

V is TRBV20-1 and J is TRBJ2-1, with unresolved D. Trimming left V 1 base short and J 4 bases short, with 5 bases between. The CDR3 length is 12 residues. The germline CDR1 and CDR2 sequences are DFQATT and SNEGSKA (reference sequence). CDR3 amino acids: CSARVGYNEQFF. CDR3 sequence (DNA): TGCAGTGCTAGAGTGGGTTACAATGAGCAGTTCTTC.

This clonotype has at least ten counts. The rearrangement links TRBV19 to TRBJ1-1; a possible D gene is TRBD1 (5 bases). Germline V lookup: CDR1 LNHDA, CDR2 SQIVND (reference sequence). Trimming pared 6 bases from V and 3 bases from J, leaving 23 bases between. CDR3 length equals 17 residues. CDR3 region: CASRRIGGFGLDTEAFF. In nucleotides, the CDR3 is TGTGCCAGTAGGAGAATCGGGGGTTTTGGACTTGACACTGAAGCTTTCTTT.

This clonotype was seen at least ten times. The chain is built from TRBV5-1 and TRBJ2-7; D call uncertain. The V end was cut by 0 bases, the J end by 2 bases, with 6 bases between. CDR1 is SGHRS and CDR2 is YFSETQ in the germline V gene. This CDR3 comprises 13 residues. The DNA of the CDR3 is TGCGCCAGCAGCTTGGATCTCCCCTACGAGCAGTACTTC. It is translated as CASSLDLPYEQYF.

This clonotype showed up just a few times. Relative to the germline gene, one junction end is altered; a read error may explain this. The CDR3, as DNA: TGTGCCAGCAGTGTAGCCGGACCCAATGAGCAGTTCTTC. Protein: CASSVAGPNEQFF. The V call is TRBV12-3 or TRBV12-4, the J call TRBJ2-1; D is unresolved. The CDR3 covers 13 residues.

This clonotype has at least ten counts. The CDR3 region has the DNA TGCAGTCGAGACAGGGGGCTGGCCGAGCAGTACTTC. This translates into CSRDRGLAEQYF. The V and J genes are TRBV20-1 and TRBJ2-7, with 10 nucleotides matching TRBD1. The CDR3 runs to 12 residues. CDR1 is DFQATT and CDR2 is SNEGSKA in the germline V gene (reference sequence). V lost 8 bases, J lost 6 bases, and 7 bases stayed unmatched.

This clonotype has only a few counts. The chain carries TRBV19 and TRBJ2-7; D gene uncertain. Germline V CDR1 and CDR2: LNHDA, SQIVND (reference sequence). V was pared by 0 bases and J by 6 bases, with 9 bases between. The CDR3 is 13 amino acids. In DNA, the CDR3 is TGTGCCAGTAGTATAGATCCCCGGCGCGAGCAGTACTTC. Residues: CASSIDPRREQYF.

This clonotype was seen at least ten times. This chain links TRBV5-1 with TRBJ2-1, with 7 positions matching TRBD1. Germline V gene lookup returns CDR1 SGHRS and CDR2 YFSETQ. The CDR3 is 15 residues long. The junction had 11 bases not matched to a gene; V was cut back by 7 bases and J by 4 bases. The CDR3 loop reads CASGSPGQAYNEQFF. CDR3 coding DNA: TGCGCCAGCGGAAGTCCCGGACAGGCGTACAATGAGCAGTTCTTC.

This clonotype has ten or more counts. This chain links TRBV6-5 with TRBJ2-2, with a weak D call TRBD1 (6 bases). Trimming removed 2 bases at V and 3 bases at J, with 13 bases between. CDR3 length: 16 amino acids. CDR1 and CDR2 from the germline V gene are MNHEY and SVGAGI. The CDR3 protein is CASSYKGVLYTGELFF. CDR3 DNA sequence: TGTGCCAGCAGTTACAAGGGGGTACTCTACACCGGGGAGCTGTTTTTT.

This clonotype appeared many times. The chain uses TRBV5-1 and TRBJ2-1; 10 bases align to TRBD2. The CDR3 totals 17 residues. From germline, CDR1 is SGHRS and CDR2 YFSETQ. With V trimmed by 0 bases and J by 2 bases, 5 bases remained unmatched. CDR3 nucleotide sequence: TGCGCCAGCAGCTTGGTTATGAGCGGGAGGGCCTACAATGAGCAGTTCTTC. Translation gives CASSLVMSGRAYNEQFF.

This clonotype showed up many times. V is TRBV12-3 or TRBV12-4 and J is TRBJ2-7, with TRBD2 matching over 9 bases. The CDR3 sequence is 15 residues long. After removal of 5 bases from V and 2 bases from J, the junction contained 7 bases not matched to a gene. DNA of the CDR3: TGTGCCAGCAGTATAAGCGGGGGGCCCACCTACGAGCAGTACTTC. This gives the protein CASSISGGPTYEQYF.

In its sample, this clonotype was seen many times. This chain uses TRBV4-1 with TRBJ2-3, with TRBD2 matching 10 bases. Germline values: CDR1 MGHRA, CDR2 YSYEKL. V shed 0 bases, J shed 2 bases, and the junction held 8 bases outside the gene matches. The CDR3 sequence is 18 residues long. CDR3 amino acids: CASSQDSLAGANTDTQYF. The CDR3 region has the DNA TGCGCCAGCAGCCAAGATAGTCTAGCGGGGGCCAACACAGATACGCAGTATTTT.

A few counts support this clonotype. This chain connects TRBV29-1 to TRBJ2-7; D is ambiguous. Germline lookup yields CDR1 SQVTM and CDR2 ANQGSEA. The CDR3 has 15 residues. Trimming pared 1 base from V and 4 bases from J, leaving 17 bases between. The CDR3 here is CSVEGALPQIYEQYF. In nucleotides, the CDR3 is TGCAGCGTTGAAGGAGCCCTTCCCCAAATTTACGAGCAGTACTTC.

This clonotype has a count of ten or more. The chain recombines TRBV27 with TRBJ1-1; TRBD1 might be the D (6 bases). Germline CDR1 and CDR2: MNHEY and SMNVEV (reference sequence). Trimming cost V 4 bases and J 4 bases, with 19 bases left between them. This CDR3 region has 16 residues. The CDR3: CASSWPGRGAGTEAFF. CDR3 nucleotide sequence: TGTGCCAGCAGTTGGCCCGGGCGGGGGGCTGGCACTGAAGCTTTCTTT.

This clonotype was detected many times. The V call is TRBV6-1, the J call TRBJ1-3, with D possibly matching TRBD1 (5 bases). V was pared by 6 bases and J by 5 bases, with 11 bases between. Germline V gene lookup returns CDR1 MNHNS and CDR2 SASEGT. CDR3 length: 13 amino acids. This chain's CDR3 is CASSWDPRNTIYF. The DNA of the CDR3 is TGTGCCAGCAGCTGGGACCCTCGAAACACCATATATTTT.

The rearrangement joins TRBV10-2 to TRBJ2-5; 7 bases align to TRBD2. With V trimmed by 7 bases and J by 1 base, 9 bases remained unmatched. The length of the CDR3 is 15 residues. Germline V gene lookup returns CDR1 WSHSY and CDR2 SAAADI. This CDR3 is CASMRDYGPQETQYF. CDR3 nucleotides: TGCGCCAGCATGCGGGACTACGGGCCCCAAGAGACCCAGTACTTC.

At least ten counts were recorded for this clonotype. The J gene is TRBJ2-3, the V gene TRBV12-3 or TRBV12-4; 11 nucleotides agree with TRBD2. The CDR3 runs 14 residues. With V trimmed by 8 bases and J by 3 bases, 4 bases remained unmatched. The chain's CDR3 is CASCSSGRTDTQYF. The CDR3 DNA reads as TGTGCCAGCTGCTCTAGCGGGAGGACAGATACGCAGTATTTT.

This clonotype was observed many times. This chain joins TRBV20-1 and TRBJ1-1; 7 bases match TRBD1. V lost 4 bases to trimming and J lost 1 base; unmatched junction nucleotides: 3. CDR1 is DFQATT and CDR2 is SNEGSKA in the germline V gene (reference sequence). The CDR3 extends over 13 amino acids. CDR3 amino acids: CSATGTANTEAFF. The CDR3 coding sequence is TGCAGTGCTACCGGGACAGCGAACACTGAAGCTTTCTTT.

For this clonotype: The junction and the germline gene differ at one end; a read error may be behind it. The chain links TRBV29-1 to TRBJ2-3; D might be TRBD2 (6 bases). CDR3 size: 12 residues. Germline V lookup: CDR1 SQVTM, CDR2 ANQGSEA. The CDR3 spells CNVEEAGDTQYF. The CDR3 DNA reads TGCAACGTTGAAGAGGCGGGGGATACGCAGTATTTT.